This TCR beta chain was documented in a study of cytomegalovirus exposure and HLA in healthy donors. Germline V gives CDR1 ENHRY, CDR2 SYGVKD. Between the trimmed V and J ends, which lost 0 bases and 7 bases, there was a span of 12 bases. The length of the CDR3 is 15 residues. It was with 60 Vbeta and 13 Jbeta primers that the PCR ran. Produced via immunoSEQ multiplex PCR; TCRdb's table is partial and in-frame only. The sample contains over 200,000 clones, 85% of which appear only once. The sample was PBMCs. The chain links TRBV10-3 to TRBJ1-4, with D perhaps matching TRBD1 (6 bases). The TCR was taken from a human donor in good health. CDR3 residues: CAISESRGAGEKLFF. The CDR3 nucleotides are TGTGCCATCAGTGAGTCCCGGGGGGCAGGTGAAAAACTGTTTTTT.